This TCR beta chain is drawn from a study of regulatory T cells in long-lasting Graves disease. Study-level results: TRBV28 was favored in persistent disease, as were TRBJ1-2 and TRBJ2-5.

Libraries of TCR beta came from iRepertoire HTBI primers plus Arm-PCR of CDR3 regions. In TCRdb, the multiplex PCR reads were re-called with MiXCR into one record per CDR3 protein. Of hundreds of thousands of distinct CDR3 sequences detected, less than 25% appear once; the ten largest clones hold about 8.3%. This CDR3 spans 15 amino acids. V gave up 6 bases and J gave up 4 bases; unmatched junction bases: 6. The V gene's germline CDR1 is MDHEN and CDR2 SYDVKM. Time point: persistent/refractory GD, antithyroid drugs over 5 years with positive TRAb. After RNA was extracted from PBMCs, the TCR library was made from it. This clonotype was seen a few times. Antigen: not known.

The chain has TRBV28 and TRBJ2-2; 9 bases fit TRBD1. The TCR comes from a female donor with Graves disease. Sequenced here: peripheral blood mononuclear cells (PBMCs), sampled when the disease was refractory, from a patient treated with antithyroid drugs. The CDR3 is CASSTGQGVTGELFF. CDR3 DNA sequence: TGTGCCAGCAGCACGGGACAGGGAGTCACCGGGGAGCTGTTTTTT.